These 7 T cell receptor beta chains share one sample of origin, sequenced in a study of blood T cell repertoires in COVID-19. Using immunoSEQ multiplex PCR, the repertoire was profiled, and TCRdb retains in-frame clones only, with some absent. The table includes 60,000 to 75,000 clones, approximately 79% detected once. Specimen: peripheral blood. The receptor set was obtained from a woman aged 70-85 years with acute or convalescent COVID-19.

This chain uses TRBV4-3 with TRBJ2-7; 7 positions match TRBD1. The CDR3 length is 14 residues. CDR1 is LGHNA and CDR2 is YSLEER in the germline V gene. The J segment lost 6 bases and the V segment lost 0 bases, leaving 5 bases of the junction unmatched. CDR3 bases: TGCGCCAGCAGCCAAGATTTTCGGACAGGCGAGCAGTACTTC. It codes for CASSQDFRTGEQYF.

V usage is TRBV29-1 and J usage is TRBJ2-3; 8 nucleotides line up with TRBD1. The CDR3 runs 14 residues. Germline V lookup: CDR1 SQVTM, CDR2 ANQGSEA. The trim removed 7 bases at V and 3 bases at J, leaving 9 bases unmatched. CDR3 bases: TGCAGCGGTTTGACAGGGGCGGGTACAGATACGCAGTATTTT. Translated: CSGLTGAGTDTQYF.

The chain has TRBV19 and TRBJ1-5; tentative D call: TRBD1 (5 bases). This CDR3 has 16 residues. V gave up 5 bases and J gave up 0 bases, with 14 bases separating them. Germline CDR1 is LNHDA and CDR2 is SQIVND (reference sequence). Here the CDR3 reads CASSLDRAYSNQPQHF. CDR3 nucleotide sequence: TGTGCCAGTAGTCTCGACAGAGCTTATAGCAATCAGCCCCAGCATTTT.

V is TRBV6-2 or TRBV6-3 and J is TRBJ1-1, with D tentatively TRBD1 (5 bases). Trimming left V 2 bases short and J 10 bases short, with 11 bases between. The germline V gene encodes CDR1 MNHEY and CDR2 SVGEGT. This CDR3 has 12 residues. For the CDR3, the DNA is TGTGCCAGCAGTTACCAGGCAGGGCCAGCTTTCTTT. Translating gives CASSYQAGPAFF.

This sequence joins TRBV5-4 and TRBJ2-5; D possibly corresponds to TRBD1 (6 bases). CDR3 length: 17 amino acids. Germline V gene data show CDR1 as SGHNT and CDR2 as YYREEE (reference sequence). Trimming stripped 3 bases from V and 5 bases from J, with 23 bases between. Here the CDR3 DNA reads TGTGCCAGCAGCTCGGCTTTAGGGGGTGGTCTGGGGGAGACCCAGTACTTC. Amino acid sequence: CASSSALGGGLGETQYF.

In DNA form, the CDR3 reads TGTGCCATCAAGCCGACAGTGATTCAGGGCAACACCGGGGAGCTGTTTTTT. Amino acid sequence: CAIKPTVIQGNTGELFF. The chain recombines TRBV10-3 with TRBJ2-2; a weak D match, TRBD1 (5 bases). Trimming removed 7 bases from V and 2 bases from J, with 20 bases in between. The germline gives CDR1 ENHRY, CDR2 SYGVKD. The CDR3 extends over 17 amino acids.

CDR3 DNA sequence: TGCGCCAGCAGCCTAGGGACAGGGTACACCATATATTTT. It encodes CASSLGTGYTIYF. The chain carries TRBV5-1 and TRBJ1-3, with 9 bases matching TRBD1. Germline loops: CDR1 SGHRS, CDR2 YFSETQ. CDR3 size: 13 residues. J was trimmed by 8 bases and V by 4 bases; bases with no gene match: 4. The entire variable domain, with the rest obtained from reference TRBV5-1 and TRBJ1-3, is as follows: KAGVTQTPRYLIKTRGQQVTLSCSPISGHRSVSWYQQTPGQGLQFLFEYFSETQRNKGNFPGRFSGRQFSNSRSEMNVSTLELGDSALYLCASSLGTGYTIYFGEGSWLTVV.